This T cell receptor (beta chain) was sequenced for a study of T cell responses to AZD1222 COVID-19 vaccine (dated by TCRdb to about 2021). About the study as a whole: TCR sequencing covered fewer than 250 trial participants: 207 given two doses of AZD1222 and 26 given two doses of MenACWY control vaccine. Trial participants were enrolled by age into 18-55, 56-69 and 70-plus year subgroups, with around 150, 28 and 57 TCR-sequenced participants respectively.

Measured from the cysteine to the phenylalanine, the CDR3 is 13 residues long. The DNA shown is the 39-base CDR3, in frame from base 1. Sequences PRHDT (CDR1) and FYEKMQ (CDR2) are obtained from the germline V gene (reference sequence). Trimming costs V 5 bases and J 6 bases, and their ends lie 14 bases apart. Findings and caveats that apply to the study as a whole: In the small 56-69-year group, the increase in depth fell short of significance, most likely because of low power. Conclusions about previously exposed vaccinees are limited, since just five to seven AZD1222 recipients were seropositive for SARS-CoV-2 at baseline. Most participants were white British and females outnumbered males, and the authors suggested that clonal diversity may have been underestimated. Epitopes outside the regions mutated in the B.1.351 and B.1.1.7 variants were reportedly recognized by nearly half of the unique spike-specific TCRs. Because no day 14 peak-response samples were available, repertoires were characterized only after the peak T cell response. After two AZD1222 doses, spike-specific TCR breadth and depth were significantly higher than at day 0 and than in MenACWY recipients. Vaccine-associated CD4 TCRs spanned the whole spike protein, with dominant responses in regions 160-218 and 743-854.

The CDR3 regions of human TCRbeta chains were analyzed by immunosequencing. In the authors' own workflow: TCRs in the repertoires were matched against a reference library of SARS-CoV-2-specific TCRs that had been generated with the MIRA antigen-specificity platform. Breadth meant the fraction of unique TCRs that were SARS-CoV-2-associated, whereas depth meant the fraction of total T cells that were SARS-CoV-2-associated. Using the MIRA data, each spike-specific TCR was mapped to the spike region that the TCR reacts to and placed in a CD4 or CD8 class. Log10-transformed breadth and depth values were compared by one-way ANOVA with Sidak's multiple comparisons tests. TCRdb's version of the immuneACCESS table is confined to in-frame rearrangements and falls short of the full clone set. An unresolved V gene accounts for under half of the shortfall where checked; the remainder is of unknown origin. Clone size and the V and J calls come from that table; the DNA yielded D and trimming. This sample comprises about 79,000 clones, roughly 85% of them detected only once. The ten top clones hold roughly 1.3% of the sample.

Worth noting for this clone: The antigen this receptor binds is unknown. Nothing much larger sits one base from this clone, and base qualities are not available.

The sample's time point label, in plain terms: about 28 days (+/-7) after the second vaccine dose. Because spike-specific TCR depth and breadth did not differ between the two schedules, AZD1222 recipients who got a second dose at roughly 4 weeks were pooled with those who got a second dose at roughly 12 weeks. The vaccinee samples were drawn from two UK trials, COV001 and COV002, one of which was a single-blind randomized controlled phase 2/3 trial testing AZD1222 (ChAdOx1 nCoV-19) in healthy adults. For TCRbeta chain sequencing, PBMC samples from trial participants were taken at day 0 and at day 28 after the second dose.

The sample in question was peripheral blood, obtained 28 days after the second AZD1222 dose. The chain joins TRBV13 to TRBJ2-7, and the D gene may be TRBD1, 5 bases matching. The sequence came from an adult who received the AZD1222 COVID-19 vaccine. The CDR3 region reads CASSTGFSSEQYF. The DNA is TGTGCCAGCAGCACAGGATTTAGCTCCGAGCAGTACTTC.